This T cell receptor beta chain came from a study of blood T cell repertoires in COVID-19. Study-wide context: The cDNA or gDNA used as material had been derived from T cells, B-cell-depleted T cells, or PBMCs.

Participant age was about 18 to 89 years, and participants resided in 25 or so US areas. Cohort 3 donors counted as recovered after two negative PCRs, clearance, or resolved symptoms. The germline CDR1 and CDR2 sequences are SGHDN and FVKESK. With V trimmed by 3 bases and J by 4 bases, 8 bases remained unmatched. The CDR3 spans 17 residues. Produced via immunoSEQ multiplex PCR; TCRdb's table is partial and in-frame only. The table shows over 250,000 clones, with approximately 85% occurring only once. This receptor was taken from a woman in her thirties who had recovered from COVID-19. The chain has TRBV14 and TRBJ2-2; TRBD1 agrees at 10 bases. Specimen: PBMCs or T cells enriched from blood (not recorded which). In DNA form, the CDR3 reads TGTGCCAGCAGCCAGCGACAGGGGGCGCGTAGCACCGGGGAGCTGTTTTTT. Amino acid sequence: CASSQRQGARSTGELFF. Full variable domain (rest looked up from reference TRBV14 and TRBJ2-2): EAGVTQFPSHSVIEKGQTVTLRCDPISGHDNLYWYRRVMGKEIKFLLHFVKESKQDESGMPNNRFLAERTGGTYSTLKVQPAELEDSGVYFCASSQRQGARSTGELFFGEGSRLTVL.